This entry lists 25 T cell receptor beta chains sequenced from one sample in a study of tumor and adjacent non-tumor tissue in lung cancer (dated by TCRdb to the late 2010s). The library was made by multiplex PCR. The sequencer was an Illumina HiSeq 2500. Following protocols modified from ARM-PCR, the researchers constructed TCRbeta libraries through three rounds of nested PCR with primers (Table S4). TCRdb applied fastp at Q25 and MiXCR to the public reads, then kept only in-frame beta chains. Every distinct CDR3 protein forms one entry, paired with its most common genes and DNA. This sample is represented by approximately 120,000 distinct CDR3 sequences; 60% to 70% of them were singletons. 10% to 15% of the sample belongs to the ten largest clones. Bulk unsorted tissue served as the source for RNA extraction, and RNA quality was assessed using a NanoDrop ND-1000 and an Agilent 2100. Sample: lung tumor tissue. These receptors originate from a man aged 25 to 40 with non-small cell lung cancer.

This clonotype was seen ten or more times. The chain employs TRBV5-4 and TRBJ2-5; the D gene is possibly TRBD1 (6 bases). Germline V gene lookup returns CDR1 SGHNT and CDR2 YYREEE (reference sequence). V was clipped by 5 bases and J by 4 bases, with 21 bases between them. The CDR3 spans 16 residues. For the CDR3, the DNA is TGTGCCAGCAGGAACGAATTCCGGGACAATCGAGAGACCCAGTACTTC. Residues: CASRNEFRDNRETQYF.

This clonotype was recorded only once. This sequence may be a read error, since a much larger clone differs from it by one base. This chain links TRBV5-6 with TRBJ1-1; the D gene is possibly TRBD1 (5 bases). The germline V gene encodes CDR1 SGHDT and CDR2 YYEEEE. The CDR3 runs 14 residues. The chain's CDR3 is CASSLLGANSEAFF. The CDR3 DNA reads as TGTGCCAGCAGCCTACTTGGGGCGAACTCTGAAGCTTTCTTT.

Concerning this clonotype itself: Germline and junction disagree at one end, which may indicate a read error. The rearrangement joins TRBV20-1 to TRBJ2-2, with a weak D call TRBD1 (5 bases). Germline-derived CDR1 and CDR2 are DFQATT and SNEGSKA (reference sequence). The CDR3 sequence is 15 residues long. CDR3 in amino acids: CSARDIGAPTWELFF. The CDR3 coding sequence is TGCAGTGCTAGAGATATAGGGGCACCCACCTGGGAGCTGTTTTTT.

The J gene is TRBJ2-1, the V gene TRBV6-6, with TRBD2 matching over 7 bases. The CDR3 spans 14 residues. J lost 7 bases, V lost 0 bases, and 3 bases had no gene match. Looked up from germline, CDR1 is MNHNY and CDR2 is SVGAGI (reference sequence). CDR3 sequence (DNA): TGTGCCAGCAGTTACTCGTGGGGGGGGAATGAGCAGTTCTTC. This sequence encodes CASSYSWGGNEQFF.

Of note for this clonotype: One end of the junction fails to match germline, which may point to a read error. J is TRBJ2-3 and V is TRBV4-1, with D possibly being TRBD1 or TRBD2 (5 bases each). CDR1 is MGHRA and CDR2 is YSYEKL in the germline V gene. CDR3 length: 14 amino acids. CDR3 amino acids: CTSSRLWDGDMQYF. The DNA for the CDR3 is TGCACCAGCAGCCGACTCTGGGACGGAGATATGCAGTATTTT.

The rearrangement joins TRBV19 to TRBJ2-5, with 7 bases identical to TRBD2. This CDR3 has 14 residues. CDR1 and CDR2 (germline): LNHDA, SQIVND (reference sequence). With V trimmed by 9 bases and J by 2 bases, 9 bases remained unmatched. The CDR3 nucleotides read TGTGCCAGAGCGCCTAGCGGTGCACAAGAGACCCAGTACTTC. It translates to CARAPSGAQETQYF.

There are many counts of this clonotype. The chain joins TRBV20-1 to TRBJ2-7; no definite D call. Germline V gene data show CDR1 as DFQATT and CDR2 as SNEGSKA (reference sequence). The ends were cut back, 3 bases at V and 7 bases at J, with 13 bases in the middle. The CDR3 is 12 amino acids. The CDR3 loop is CSASDINGEQYF. DNA for the CDR3: TGCAGTGCTAGTGACATCAACGGGGAGCAGTACTTC.

This clonotype was found once. Just one base apart from a much larger clone, this may be a read error. The chain employs TRBV4-2 and TRBJ2-5, with TRBD2 matching 11 bases. The germline V gene has CDR1 LGHNA and CDR2 YNFKEQ. The CDR3 totals 15 residues. This chain's CDR3 is CTSSPGTSGQETQYF. The DNA for the CDR3 is TGTACCAGCAGCCCGGGGACTAGCGGACAAGAGACCCAGTACTTC.

On this clonotype: At one of its ends the junction is not consistent with the germline gene, which may arise from a read error. This rearrangement joins TRBV4-2 to TRBJ2-7; the D gene is possibly TRBD2 (5 bases). The CDR3 covers 15 residues. CDR1 is LGHNA and CDR2 is YNFKEQ in the germline V gene. The CDR3 loop is CANSLATIRGPEQYF. Here the CDR3 DNA reads TGTGCCAATAGCCTCGCGACTATTAGAGGGCCCGAGCAATACTTC.

Worth noting for this clonotype: A much larger clone sits a single nucleotide away, making a read error possible. The chain couples TRBV4-2 to TRBJ1-4; D call uncertain. The germline V gene has CDR1 LGHNA and CDR2 YNFKEQ. This CDR3 is 15 amino acids long. The CDR3, as DNA: TGTGCCATCAGCCAAGCCTGGGGAACTAATGAAAAACTGTTTTTT. It specifies CAISQAWGTNEKLFF.

A remark on this clonotype: A read error may explain this, as a much larger clone is one base away. The chain carries TRBV20-1 and TRBJ2-7; D is possibly TRBD2 (6 bases). CDR3 length: 13 residues. The germline gives CDR1 DFQATT, CDR2 SNEGSKA (reference sequence). CDR3 nucleotides: TGCGGTGCTTTCCGGGACTCCTCCTACGAGCAGTACTTC. Translation gives CGAFRDSSYEQYF.

Turning to this clonotype: A read error is possible here, since a much larger clone lies one base away. The V and J genes are TRBV12-3 or TRBV12-4 and TRBJ2-5; TRBD2 is a possible D gene (6 bases). This CDR3 contains 13 residues. CDR3: CASSLPVRETQCF. The CDR3 region has the DNA TGTGCCAGCAGTTTGCCGGTCCGGGAGACCCAGTGCTTC.

This clonotype was seen at least ten times. Being one base from a much bigger clone, this may be a read error. This chain connects TRBV29-1 to TRBJ2-3; tentatively, D is TRBD2 (6 bases). CDR1 SQVTM and CDR2 ANQGSEA come from the germline V gene. This CDR3 has 12 amino acids. Trimming stripped 4 bases from V and 4 bases from J, with 9 bases between. The CDR3 sequence: CSVGAGPDTQYF. The CDR3 DNA sequence: TGCAGCGTTGGAGCGGGCCCAGATACGCAGTATTTT.

As regards this clonotype: A much larger clone differs from this one at a single base, so this may be a read error. The genes are TRBV6-2 or TRBV6-3 and TRBJ2-3; no clear D. The CDR3 covers 15 residues. The germline V gene has CDR1 MNHEY and CDR2 SVGEGT. V was trimmed by 11 bases and J by 4 bases, leaving 22 bases between them. For the CDR3, the DNA is TGTGCCGGCATGGACGGGCCCCCGAGTTCAGATACGCAGTATTTT. Its protein is CAGMDGPPSSDTQYF.

To note about this clonotype: The conserved closing phenylalanine or tryptophan is absent in this CDR3, likely reflecting a read error. This chain links TRBV6-5 with TRBJ1-4; D possibly corresponds to TRBD1 (5 bases). Germline lookup yields CDR1 MNHEY and CDR2 SVGAGI. The CDR3 runs to 13 residues. Written as DNA, the CDR3 is TGTGTCACACAAGGGGTGACTAATGAAAAACTGTTTCTT. Translating it yields CVTQGVTNEKLFL.

The chain combines TRBV24-1 with TRBJ2-7; 7 bases are a match to TRBD2. The V gene's germline CDR1 is KGHDR and CDR2 SFDVKD. V lost 3 bases to trimming and J lost 5 bases; unmatched junction nucleotides: 9. This CDR3 has 15 amino acids. The CDR3 DNA is TGTGCCACCAGTGATGGCGGGGCGGGGGTCCACGAGCAGTACTTC. Encoded protein: CATSDGGAGVHEQYF.

Note on this clonotype: A much larger clone is a single base away; this may be a read error. The chain links TRBV20-1 to TRBJ2-7; D remains unclear. The CDR3 is 13 amino acids. V was clipped by 6 bases and J by 2 bases, with 14 bases between them. CDR1 is DFQATT and CDR2 is SNEGSKA in the germline V gene (reference sequence). The CDR3, as DNA: TGCAGTGCCCCCCTATGCGGTACCTACGAGCAGTACTTC. Amino acids: CSAPLCGTYEQYF.

This clonotype was observed many times. The chain carries TRBV6-5 and TRBJ2-7; TRBD1 agrees at 11 bases. This CDR3 has 14 amino acids. Germline CDR1 is MNHEY and CDR2 is SVGAGI. V shed 6 bases, J shed 7 bases, and the junction held 8 bases outside the gene matches. The DNA for the CDR3 is TGTGCCAGCAGACCCGGACAGGGGGCAGGTGAGCAGTACTTC. This sequence encodes CASRPGQGAGEQYF.

The sample holds many counts of this clonotype. V is TRBV12-3 or TRBV12-4 and J is TRBJ2-7, with 14 positions matching TRBD2. Trimming took 2 bases from V and 5 from J; bases not matched to a gene: 5. The CDR3 contains 16 residues. The CDR3 sequence is CASSLRLAGGPDEQYF. The CDR3 DNA follows: TGTGCCAGCAGTTTAAGACTAGCGGGAGGGCCGGACGAGCAGTACTTC.

This clonotype was seen a handful of times. A clone one base away is much larger, so this may be a read error. The V gene is TRBV6-1, the J gene TRBJ2-1; D unclear. This CDR3 has 14 amino acids. Germline V gene sequence: CDR1 MNHNS, CDR2 SASEGT. The DNA for the CDR3 is TGTGCCACCTACGCGGAGTACTCCTACCATGAGCAGTTCTTC. As protein: CATYAEYSYHEQFF.

This clonotype is deemed medium-sized. The CDR3 loop reads CASSYSVRNEQFF. CDR3 bases: TGTGCCAGCAGTTACTCGGTCCGGAATGAGCAGTTCTTC. The chain employs TRBV6-5 and TRBJ2-1; D gene unclear. The germline V and J ends were trimmed by 0 bases and 7 bases, with 7 bases remaining between them. CDR3 length: 13 residues. Germline lookup yields CDR1 MNHEY and CDR2 SVGAGI.

J is TRBJ2-1 and V is TRBV19, with TRBD1 as a possible D gene (5 bases). In germline, CDR1 is LNHDA, CDR2 SQIVND (reference sequence). This CDR3 is 11 amino acids long. Trimming pared 7 bases from V and 6 bases from J, leaving 7 bases between. CDR3 protein: CASTGSNEQFF. The CDR3 DNA sequence: TGTGCCAGTACAGGGTCCAATGAGCAGTTCTTC.

About this clonotype: This may stem from a read error, because a much larger clone lies one nucleotide away. The V call is TRBV6-2 or TRBV6-3, the J call TRBJ2-1; TRBD1 is a possible D gene (5 bases). Germline CDR1 and CDR2: MNHEY and SVGEGT. The CDR3 is made up of 12 amino acids. Trimming took 7 bases from V and 8 from J, leaving 12 bases between them. CDR3 in amino acids: CASTQGDYEQFF. The CDR3, as DNA: TGTGCCAGCACCCAGGGCGATTATGAGCAGTTCTTC.

This clonotype has a count of ten or more. This rearrangement joins TRBV12-3 or TRBV12-4 to TRBJ2-4, with no clear D. CDR3 length equals 14 residues. Trimming cost V 3 bases and J 0 bases, with 6 bases left between them. The CDR3 loop is CASSLKGAKNIQYF. The CDR3 bases are TGTGCCAGCAGTTTGAAGGGAGCCAAAAACATTCAGTACTTC.

About this clonotype itself: At one of its ends the junction is not consistent with the germline gene, which may arise from a read error. The J gene is TRBJ1-1, the V gene TRBV25-1, with a tentative D call TRBD1 (5 bases). The CDR3 is made up of 14 amino acids. From germline, CDR1 is MGHDK and CDR2 SYGVNS. The CDR3 spells CANSELTRDTEAFF. The CDR3 nucleotides are TGTGCCAACAGTGAATTGACCAGGGACACTGAAGCTTTCTTT. Based on the CDR3 plus reference TRBV25-1 and TRBJ1-1, the full variable domain is EADIYQTPRYLVIGTGKKITLECSQTMGHDKMYWYQQDPGMELHLIHYSYGVNSTEKGDLSSESTVSRIRTEHFPLTLESARPSHTSQYLCANSELTRDTEAFFGQGTRLTVV.